The present T cell receptor (beta chain) was sequenced within a study of cytomegalovirus exposure and HLA in healthy donors. As concerns this clone: Its antigen is as yet unknown.

Study observations and caveats: Several top significant clusters appeared, in a later analysis, to be linked to common viral pathogens. Specificity of three CMV-associated chains for CMV antigens was verified in vitro. Among TCR beta chains, those listed as cytomegalovirus-associated numbered more than 150.

CDR3 size: 15 residues. CDR1 and CDR2 from the germline V gene are SGHRS and YFSETQ. The V end lost 2 bases, the J end lost 3 bases, and 11 bases lay between the germline ends. Researchers ran the PCR with 60 Vbeta and 13 Jbeta primers. In the study's own analysis: Roughly 9.9 million shared chains were among the approximately 76 million unique TCR beta chains that a later analysis counted. Method: immunoSEQ multiplex PCR; TCRdb's copy keeps in-frame clones and lacks some. The D gene and trimming were derived from the DNA, and the V and J assignments and clone size from that table. The sample yields over 35,000 clones, roughly 80% seen once.

The material sequenced was PBMCs. This TCR was recovered from a man aged 25 to 40 in good health and CMV-seronegative. This chain connects TRBV5-1 to TRBJ1-4, with no clear D. The CDR3 here is CASSLKRVANEKLFF. The DNA of the CDR3 is TGCGCCAGCAGCTTAAAGAGGGTTGCTAATGAAAAACTGTTTTTT.